These 2 T cell receptor beta chains share one sample of origin, sequenced in a study of response to subunit inactivated influenza vaccine. TCRdb independently ran MiXCR on the RT-PCR reads; one entry per CDR3 protein. The sample yields around 520,000 distinct CDR3 sequences, about an eighth seen once. Sequences were derived from PBMCs from blood, sampled on the day of vaccination. These TCRs come from a man aged 50 or older who received an inactivated influenza vaccine.

V gene TRBV6-1 combines with J gene TRBJ1-6; D remains ambiguous. Deletions cut 1 base from V and 10 bases from J, with 23 bases between. This CDR3 spans 18 amino acids. From germline, CDR1 is MNHNS and CDR2 SASEGT. The CDR3 is CASSEEVRTYTGSSPLHF. In nucleotides, the CDR3 is TGTGCCAGCAGTGAAGAAGTAAGGACGTATACCGGAAGCTCACCCCTCCACTTT.

This clonotype was observed many times. The rearrangement uses TRBV5-1 and TRBJ2-3; maybe TRBD1 (6 bases). CDR3 size: 15 residues. In germline, CDR1 is SGHRS, CDR2 YFSETQ. Between the trimmed V and J ends, which lost 4 bases and 0 bases, there was a span of 12 bases. The CDR3 protein is CASSPHRASTDTQYF. As DNA, the CDR3 is TGCGCCAGCAGCCCACACAGGGCTAGCACAGATACGCAGTATTTT. Full variable domain (rest looked up from reference TRBV5-1 and TRBJ2-3): KAGVTQTPRYLIKTRGQQVTLSCSPISGHRSVSWYQQTPGQGLQFLFEYFSETQRNKGNFPGRFSGRQFSNSRSEMNVSTLELGDSALYLCASSPHRASTDTQYFGPGTRLTVL.